Listed below are T cell receptor beta chains from one sample, sequenced in a study of shared clonotypes between healthy human individuals. Data came from immunoSEQ multiplex PCR; TCRdb stores just in-frame clones and leaves some out. The table has over 2 million clones, roughly 94% seen once. Material: naive CD8+ T cells sorted from blood. The receptors here all came from a man aged 18 to 30 in good health. The conserved cysteine and the conserved F or W are not part of the CDR3 here. Each record gives: J gene, V gene, CDR3 protein.

>TRBJ2-1|TRBV30
AWSPSSYNEQF
>TRBJ1-1|TRBV9
ASSVGGATEAF
>TRBJ1-5|TRBV2
ASKGRGPNQPQH
>TRBJ1-1|TRBV10-3
AIGSGERPEAF
>TRBJ1-1|TRBV27
ASSTPGLSTEAF
>TRBJ2-1|TRBV30
AWSVQGNEQF
>TRBJ2-7|TRBV9
ASSVAASAEQY
>TRBJ1-2|TRBV9
ASSVGHNYGYT
>TRBJ2-3|TRBV7-3
ASSLYAGGTDTQY
>TRBJ2-7|TRBV5-6
ASSLAYGGSYEQY
>TRBJ2-7|TRBV5-1
ASSLEANYEQY
>TRBJ2-7|TRBV27
ASSNRGGTARPYEQY
>TRBJ2-7|TRBV11-2
ASSLLGVGTYEQY
>TRBJ1-1|TRBV19
ASSRDRGGNLNTEAF
>TRBJ1-4|TRBV9
ASSERGTATNEKLF
>TRBJ1-1|TRBV5-6
ASSLVGRSAEAF
>TRBJ2-2|TRBV6-5
ASSYSSLATGELF
>TRBJ2-1|TRBV27
AISQGNEQF
>TRBJ2-3|TRBV11-1
ASSLGAGDTDTQY
>TRBJ1-2|TRBV5-6
ASSENPQGAGGYT
>TRBJ2-3|TRBV6-6
ASSYPAGGRDTQY
>TRBJ1-2|TRBV30
ALELGISNYGYT
>TRBJ2-7|TRBV10-2
ASSESMRGYEQY
>TRBJ2-1|TRBV27
ASSLLSSGGLDNEQF
>TRBJ2-5|TRBV7-9
ASSPGLGKTQY
>TRBJ1-1|TRBV29-1
SGISGNTEAF